This TCR beta chain was recorded in a study of response to subunit inactivated influenza vaccine. Whole-study results and caveats: Authors suggested seasonal influenza vaccinations each recruit few new T cells.

TCRdb ran MiXCR on the RT-PCR reads and lists one entry per CDR3 protein. The repertoire holds fewer than 800,000 distinct CDR3 sequences, with 15% to 17% as singletons. This clonotype was observed at least ten times. What it binds is unknown. The sample was PBMCs from blood, taken 11 to 12 days after vaccination. The receptor was derived from a man aged 45 to 65 who received an inactivated influenza vaccine.

The CDR3 region is CASSYGLAFSYNEQFF. For the CDR3, the DNA is TGTGCCAGCAGCTACGGACTAGCTTTCTCCTACAATGAGCAGTTCTTC. This chain joins TRBV7-9 and TRBJ2-1; 8 nucleotides align to TRBD2. The ends lost 4 bases at V and 0 bases at J; junction bases unmatched: 5. CDR1 and CDR2 (germline): SEHNR, FQNEAQ (reference sequence). This CDR3 contains 16 residues.